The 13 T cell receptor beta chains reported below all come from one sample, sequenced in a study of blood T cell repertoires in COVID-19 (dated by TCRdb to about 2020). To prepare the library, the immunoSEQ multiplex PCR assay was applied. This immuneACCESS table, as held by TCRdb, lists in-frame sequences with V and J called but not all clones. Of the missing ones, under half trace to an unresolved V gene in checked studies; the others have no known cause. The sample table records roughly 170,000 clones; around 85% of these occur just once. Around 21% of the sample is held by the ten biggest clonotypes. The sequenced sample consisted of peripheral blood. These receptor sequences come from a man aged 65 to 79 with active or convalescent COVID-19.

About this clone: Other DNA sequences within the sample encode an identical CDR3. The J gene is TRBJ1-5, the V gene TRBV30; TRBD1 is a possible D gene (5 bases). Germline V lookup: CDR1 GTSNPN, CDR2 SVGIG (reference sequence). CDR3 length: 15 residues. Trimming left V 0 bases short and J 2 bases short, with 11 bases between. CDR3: CAWSVRGFGNQPQHF. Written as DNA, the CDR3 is TGTGCCTGGAGTGTACGGGGGTTCGGCAATCAGCCCCAGCATTTT.

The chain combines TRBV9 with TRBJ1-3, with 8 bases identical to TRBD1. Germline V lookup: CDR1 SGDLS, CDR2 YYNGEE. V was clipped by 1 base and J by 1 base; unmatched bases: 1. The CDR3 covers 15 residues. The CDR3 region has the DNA TGTGCCAGCAGCGTACAGGGGGCGTCTGGAAACACCATATATTTT. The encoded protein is CASSVQGASGNTIYF. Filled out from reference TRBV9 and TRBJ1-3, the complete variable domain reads DSGVTQTPKHLITATGQRVTLRCSPRSGDLSVYWYQQSLDQGLQFLIQYYNGEERAKGNILERFSAQQFPDLHSELNLSSLELGDSALYFCASSVQGASGNTIYFGEGSWLTVV.

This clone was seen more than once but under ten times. The CDR3 bases are TGTGCCAGCAGCTTGGGTGGCGGCCCTCCGGAGACCCAGTACTTC. It specifies CASSLGGGPPETQYF. J is TRBJ2-5 and V is TRBV5-4, with D hard to call. The germline gives CDR1 SGHNT, CDR2 YYREEE (reference sequence). V shed 0 bases and J shed 5 bases, with 14 bases lying between them. This CDR3 comprises 15 residues.

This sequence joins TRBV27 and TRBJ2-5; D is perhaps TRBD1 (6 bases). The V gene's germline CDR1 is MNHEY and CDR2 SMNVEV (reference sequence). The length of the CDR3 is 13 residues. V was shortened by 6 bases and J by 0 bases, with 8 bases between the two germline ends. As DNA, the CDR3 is TGTGCCAGCAGGGGGACAAACCAAGAGACCCAGTACTTC. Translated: CASRGTNQETQYF.

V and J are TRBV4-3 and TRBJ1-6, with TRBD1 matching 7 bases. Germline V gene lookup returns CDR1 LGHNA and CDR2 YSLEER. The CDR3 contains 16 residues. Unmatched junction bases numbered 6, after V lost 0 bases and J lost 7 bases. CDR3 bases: TGCGCCAGCAGCCAAGATATGGCAGGGGGAAATTCACCCCTCCACTTT. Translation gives CASSQDMAGGNSPLHF.

The chain's CDR3 is CASSQKGEGNISPLHF. The CDR3 DNA reads TGCGCCAGCAGCCAAAAGGGGGAGGGTAATATTTCACCCCTCCACTTT. This chain connects TRBV4-3 to TRBJ1-6; tentatively, D is TRBD1 (6 bases). Germline lookup yields CDR1 LGHNA and CDR2 YSLEER. The CDR3 loop spans 16 amino acids. Between the trimmed V and J ends, which lost 2 bases and 9 bases, there was a span of 17 bases.

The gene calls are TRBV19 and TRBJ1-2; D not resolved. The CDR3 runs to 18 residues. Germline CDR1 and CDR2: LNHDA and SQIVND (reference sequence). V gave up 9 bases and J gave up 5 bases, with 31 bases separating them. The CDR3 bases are TGTGCCAGCCATGCGGGATCTAGTCGCCGAGGGTCGGTATATGGCTACACCTTC. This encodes CASHAGSSRRGSVYGYTF.

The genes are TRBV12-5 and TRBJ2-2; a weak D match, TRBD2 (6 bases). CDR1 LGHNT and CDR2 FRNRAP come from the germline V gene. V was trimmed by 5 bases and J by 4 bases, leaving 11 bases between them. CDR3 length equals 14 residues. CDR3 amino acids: CASGPAGITGELFF. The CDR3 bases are TGTGCTAGTGGTCCCGCGGGGATCACCGGGGAGCTGTTTTTT.

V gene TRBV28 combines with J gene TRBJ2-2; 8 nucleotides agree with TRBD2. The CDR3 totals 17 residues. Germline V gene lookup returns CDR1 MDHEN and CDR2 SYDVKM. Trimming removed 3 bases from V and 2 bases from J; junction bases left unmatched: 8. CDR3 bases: TGTGCCAGCAGTTTGGTCGGTCTAGCGGGCAACACCGGGGAGCTGTTTTTT. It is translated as CASSLVGLAGNTGELFF.

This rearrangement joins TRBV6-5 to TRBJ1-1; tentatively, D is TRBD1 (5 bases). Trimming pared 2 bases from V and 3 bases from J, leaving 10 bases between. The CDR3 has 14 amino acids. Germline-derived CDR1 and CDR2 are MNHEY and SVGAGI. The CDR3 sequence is CASSYQGWHTEAFF. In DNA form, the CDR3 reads TGTGCCAGCAGTTACCAGGGATGGCACACTGAAGCTTTCTTT.

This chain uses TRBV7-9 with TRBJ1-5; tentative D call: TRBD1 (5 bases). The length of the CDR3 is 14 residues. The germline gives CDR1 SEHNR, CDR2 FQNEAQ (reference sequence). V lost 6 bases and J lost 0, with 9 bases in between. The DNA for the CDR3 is TGTGCCAGCAGTCCCCAGGGTAGCAATCAGCCCCAGCATTTT. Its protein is CASSPQGSNQPQHF. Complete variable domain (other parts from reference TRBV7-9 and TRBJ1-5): DTGVSQNPRHKITKRGQNVTFRCDPISEHNRLYWYRQTLGQGPEFLTYFQNEAQLEKSRLLSDRFSAERPKGSFSTLEIQRTEQGDSAMYLCASSPQGSNQPQHFGDGTRLSIL.

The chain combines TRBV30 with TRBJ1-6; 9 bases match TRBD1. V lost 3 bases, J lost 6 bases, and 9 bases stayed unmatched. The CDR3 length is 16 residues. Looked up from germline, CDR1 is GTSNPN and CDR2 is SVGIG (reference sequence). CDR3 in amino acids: CAWRAPGTGFNSPLHF. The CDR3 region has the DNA TGTGCCTGGAGGGCCCCCGGGACAGGGTTTAATTCACCCCTCCACTTT.

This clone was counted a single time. The CDR3 DNA reads as TGCGCCAGCAGCCAAGCCCGTAACAGGGATTTAGCCAAAAACATTCAGTACTTC. Translating gives CASSQARNRDLAKNIQYF. V and J are TRBV4-1 and TRBJ2-4; TRBD1 might be the D (6 bases). CDR1 MGHRA and CDR2 YSYEKL come from the germline V gene. V lost 1 base to trimming and J lost 0 bases, with 16 bases between them. The CDR3 loop spans 18 amino acids.